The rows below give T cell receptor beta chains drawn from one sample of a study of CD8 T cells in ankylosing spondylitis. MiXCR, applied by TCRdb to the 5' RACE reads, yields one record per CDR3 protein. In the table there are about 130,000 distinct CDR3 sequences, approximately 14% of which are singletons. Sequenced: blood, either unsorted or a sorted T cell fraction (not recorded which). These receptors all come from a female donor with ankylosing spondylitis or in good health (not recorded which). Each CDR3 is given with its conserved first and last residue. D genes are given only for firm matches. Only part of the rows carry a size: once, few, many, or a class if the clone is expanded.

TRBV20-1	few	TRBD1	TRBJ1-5	TGCAGTGCTAGAGATAGGACAGGGGGCCATCAGCCCCAGCATTTT	CSARDRTGGHQPQHF
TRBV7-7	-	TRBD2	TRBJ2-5	TGTGCTAGCAGCTTACGAGCGGGAGGACAGGAGACCCAGTACTTC	CASSLRAGGQETQYF
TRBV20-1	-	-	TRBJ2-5	TGCAGTGCTAGAGATAACAGAGGGGAGACCCAGTACTTC	CSARDNRGETQYF
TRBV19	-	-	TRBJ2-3	TGTGCCAGTAGTCCCCGATTGGGCACAGATACGCAGTATTTT	CASSPRLGTDTQYF
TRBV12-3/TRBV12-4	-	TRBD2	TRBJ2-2	TGTGCCAGCGGCGGGACTAGCGGGAGTTTCGGAACCGGGGAGCTGTTTTTT	CASGGTSGSFGTGELFF
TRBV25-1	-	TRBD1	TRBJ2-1	TGTGCCAGCAGTCCCCTAGGGACAGGGGGCCTAACGAACGAATTCTTC	CASSPLGTGGLTNEFF
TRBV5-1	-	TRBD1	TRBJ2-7	TGCGCCAGCAGCTTGGGGGACAGAACCTACGAGCAGTACTTC	CASSLGDRTYEQYF
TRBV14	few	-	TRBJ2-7	TGTGCCAGCAGCCAAGTTTGGGCCTACGAGCAGTACTTC	CASSQVWAYEQYF
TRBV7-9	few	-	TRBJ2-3	TGTGCCAGCAGCGATACAGGGACCAAAGATACGCAGTATTTT	CASSDTGTKDTQYF
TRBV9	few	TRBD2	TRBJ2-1	TGTGCCAGCAGCCCTTGGACTAGCGGGGGGGCCCCGTTCTTC	CASSPWTSGGAPFF
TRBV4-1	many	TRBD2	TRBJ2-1	TGCGCCAGCAGCCAAGATCGGCCTAGCGGGAGCAATGAGCAGTTCTTC	CASSQDRPSGSNEQFF
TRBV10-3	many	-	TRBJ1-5	TGTGCCATCAGTCGGGTCTCTACGAATCAGCCCCAGCATTTT	CAISRVSTNQPQHF
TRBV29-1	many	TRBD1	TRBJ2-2	TGCAGCGCTATCCGGGACAGAAACACCGGGGAGCTGTTTTTT	CSAIRDRNTGELFF
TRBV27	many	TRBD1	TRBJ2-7	TGTGCCAGCAGTCAAGACAGGGGGGGCGAGCAGTACTTC	CASSQDRGGEQYF
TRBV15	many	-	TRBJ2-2	TGTGCCACCAGCAGGGGCGCGAACACCGGGGAGCTGTTTTTT	CATSRGANTGELFF
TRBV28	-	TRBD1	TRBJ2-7	TGTGCCAGCAGTTCAAACAGGGGCGAGCAGTACTTC	CASSSNRGEQYF
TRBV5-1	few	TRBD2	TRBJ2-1	TGCGCCAGCAGTTCCCTAGCGGGAGAGTACAATGAGCAGTTCTTC	CASSSLAGEYNEQFF
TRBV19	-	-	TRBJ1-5	TGTGCCAGTCAAAAGACTGGGCAGCCCCAGCATTTT	CASQKTGQPQHF
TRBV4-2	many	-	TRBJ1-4	TGTGCCAGCAGCCAAGATCGCGGTTGGGATGAAAAACTGTTTTTT	CASSQDRGWDEKLFF
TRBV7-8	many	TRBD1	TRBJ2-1	TGTGCCAGCAGCCCTCGGACAGGGGACAATGAGCAGTTCTTC	CASSPRTGDNEQFF
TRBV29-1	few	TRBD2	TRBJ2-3	TGCAGCGAAACGACTAGCGGGAGGGGGGCAGATACGCAGTATTTT	CSETTSGRGADTQYF
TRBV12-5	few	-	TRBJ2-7	TGTGCTAGTGGTTCCCAGGGTAGCGGAACTTACTACGAGCAGTACTTC	CASGSQGSGTYYEQYF
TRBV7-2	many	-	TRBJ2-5	TGTGCCAGCAGCTCAGGGCCCCAAGAGACCCAGTACTTC	CASSSGPQETQYF
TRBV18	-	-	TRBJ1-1	TGTGCCAGCTCGCCCATTAGGGACACTGAAGCTTTCTTT	CASSPIRDTEAFF
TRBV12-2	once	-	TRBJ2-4	TGTGCAAGTCGCTTAGCGCAGGTAGCGGGGAAAAAGAAAAACATTCAGTACTTC	CASRLAQVAGKKKNIQYF
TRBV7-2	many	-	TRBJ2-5	TGTGCCAGCAGCTTATCCGGTGGCAAGACCCAGTACTTC	CASSLSGGKTQYF
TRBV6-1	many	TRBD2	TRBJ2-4	TGTGCCAGCAGGCGTTCGATACGGGAGGGAGCCAAAAACATTCAGTACTTC	CASRRSIREGAKNIQYF